The subject of this entry is one TCR beta chain. The data were obtained in a study of cytomegalovirus exposure and HLA in healthy donors. The CDR3 totals 16 residues. Trimming pared 7 bases from V and 0 bases from J, leaving 16 bases between. CDR1 is SQVTM, CDR2 ANQGSEA, per germline. Researchers ran the PCR with 60 Vbeta and 13 Jbeta primers. TCRdb keeps only in-frame clones here, not all; method: immunoSEQ multiplex PCR. The sample has 150,000 to 200,000 clones, 80% to 90% seen once. This receptor was identified in a man in his forties or fifties in good health and CMV-seropositive. The chain employs TRBV29-1 and TRBJ2-6, with D maybe TRBD1 (6 bases). The sequenced sample was PBMCs. CDR3 in amino acids: CSGSLTGPSGANVLTF. The CDR3 nucleotides read TGCAGCGGCTCCCTGACAGGACCCTCTGGGGCCAACGTCCTGACTTTC.